This T cell receptor (beta chain) was sequenced during a study of neurological immune-mediated disorders. Study-wide points: The greatest TCR clonal expansion occurred in HTLV-1-associated myelopathy and the least in multiple sclerosis, which fell below healthy controls.

The cDNA was generated by 5'RACE with 10-nucleotide random UMIs. TCRdb re-derived calls from the 5' RACE reads in MiXCR, one entry per CDR3 protein. The data show 50,000 or so distinct CDR3 sequences, 15% to 20% seen once. The unsorted libraries were generated from a total of 2 million PBMCs, which had been stored in RNAlater at -80 C. This clonotype was seen at least ten times. What it binds is unknown. Trimming stripped 4 bases from V and 0 bases from J, with 13 bases between. The germline gives CDR1 SGHRS, CDR2 YFSETQ. CDR3 size: 16 residues. The chain employs TRBV5-1 and TRBJ1-4; the D gene is possibly TRBD1 (6 bases). This sequence was found in a man aged 55-75 years in good health. Sequenced: PBMCs. The CDR3 spells CASSPGQPATNEKLFF. CDR3 nucleotide sequence: TGCGCCAGCAGCCCGGGACAACCCGCAACTAATGAAAAACTGTTTTTT.